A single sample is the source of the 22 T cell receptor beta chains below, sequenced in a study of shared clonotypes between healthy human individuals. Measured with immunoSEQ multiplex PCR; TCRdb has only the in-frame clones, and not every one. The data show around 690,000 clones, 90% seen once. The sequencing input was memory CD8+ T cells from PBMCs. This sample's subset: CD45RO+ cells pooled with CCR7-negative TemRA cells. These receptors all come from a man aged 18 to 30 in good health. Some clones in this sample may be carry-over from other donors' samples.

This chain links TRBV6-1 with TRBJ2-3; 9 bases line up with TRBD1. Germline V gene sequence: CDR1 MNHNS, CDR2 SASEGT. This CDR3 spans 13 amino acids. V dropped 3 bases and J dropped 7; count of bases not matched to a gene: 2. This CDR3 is CASSEDRGNTQYF. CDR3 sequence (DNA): TGTGCCAGCAGTGAGGACAGGGGAAATACGCAGTATTTT.

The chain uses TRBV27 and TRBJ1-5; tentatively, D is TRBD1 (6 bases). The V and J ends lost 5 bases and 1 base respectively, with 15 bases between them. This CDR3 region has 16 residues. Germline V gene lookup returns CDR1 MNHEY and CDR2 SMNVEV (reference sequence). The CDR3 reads CASSPIWGGSNQPQHF. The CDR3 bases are TGTGCCAGCAGTCCCATATGGGGGGGCAGCAATCAGCCCCAGCATTTT.

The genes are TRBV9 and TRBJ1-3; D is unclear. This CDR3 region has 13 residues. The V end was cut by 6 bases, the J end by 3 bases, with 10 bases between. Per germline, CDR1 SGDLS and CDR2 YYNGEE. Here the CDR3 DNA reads TGTGCCAGCAAAGGGTTTGGTGGAAACACCATATATTTT. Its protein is CASKGFGGNTIYF.

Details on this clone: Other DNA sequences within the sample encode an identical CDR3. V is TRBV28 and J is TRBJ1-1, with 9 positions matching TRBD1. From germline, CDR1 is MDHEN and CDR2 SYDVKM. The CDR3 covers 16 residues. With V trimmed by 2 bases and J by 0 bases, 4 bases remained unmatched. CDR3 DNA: TGTGCCAGCAGTTTAGCGGGGACAGGGATGAACACTGAAGCTTTCTTT. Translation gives CASSLAGTGMNTEAFF.

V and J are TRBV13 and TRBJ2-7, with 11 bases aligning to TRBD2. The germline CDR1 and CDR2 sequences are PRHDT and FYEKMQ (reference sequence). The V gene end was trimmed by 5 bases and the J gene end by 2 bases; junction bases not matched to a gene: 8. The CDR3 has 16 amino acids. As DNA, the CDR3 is TGTGCCAGCAGCCCCCGGACTAGCGGGCAGACCTACGAGCAGTACTTC. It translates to CASSPRTSGQTYEQYF.

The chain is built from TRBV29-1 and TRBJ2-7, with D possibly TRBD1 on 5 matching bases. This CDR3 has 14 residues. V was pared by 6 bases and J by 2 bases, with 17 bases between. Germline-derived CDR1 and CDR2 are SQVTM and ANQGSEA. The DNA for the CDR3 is TGCAGCGTACCCCGCCCGGACAAACCCTACGAGCAGTACTTC. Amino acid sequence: CSVPRPDKPYEQYF.

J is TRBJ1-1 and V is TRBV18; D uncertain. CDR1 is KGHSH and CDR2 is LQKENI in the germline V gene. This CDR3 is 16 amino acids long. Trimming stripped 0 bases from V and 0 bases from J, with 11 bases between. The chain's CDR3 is CASSPPSADLNTEAFF. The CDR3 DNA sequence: TGTGCCAGCTCACCACCGTCAGCCGACTTGAACACTGAAGCTTTCTTT.

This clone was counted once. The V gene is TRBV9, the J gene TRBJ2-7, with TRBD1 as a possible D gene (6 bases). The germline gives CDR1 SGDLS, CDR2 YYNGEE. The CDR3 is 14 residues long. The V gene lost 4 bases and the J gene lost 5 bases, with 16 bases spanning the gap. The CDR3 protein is CASSPKTRGHEQYF. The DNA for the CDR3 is TGTGCCAGCAGCCCAAAGACCAGGGGTCACGAGCAGTACTTC.

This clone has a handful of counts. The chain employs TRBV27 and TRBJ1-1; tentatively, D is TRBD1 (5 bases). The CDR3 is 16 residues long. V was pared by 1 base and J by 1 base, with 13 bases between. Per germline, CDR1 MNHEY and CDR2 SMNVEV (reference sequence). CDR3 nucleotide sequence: TGTGCCAGCAGTTTATTCCAGGGTGGGAGGAACACTGAAGCTTTCTTT. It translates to CASSLFQGGRNTEAFF.

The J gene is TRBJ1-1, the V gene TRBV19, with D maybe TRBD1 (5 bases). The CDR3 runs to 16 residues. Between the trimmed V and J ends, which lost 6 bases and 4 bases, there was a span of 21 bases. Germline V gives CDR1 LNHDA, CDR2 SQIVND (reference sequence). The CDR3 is CASRRDPRGGGTEAFF. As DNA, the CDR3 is TGTGCCAGTAGAAGGGACCCCCGAGGAGGTGGCACTGAAGCTTTCTTT.

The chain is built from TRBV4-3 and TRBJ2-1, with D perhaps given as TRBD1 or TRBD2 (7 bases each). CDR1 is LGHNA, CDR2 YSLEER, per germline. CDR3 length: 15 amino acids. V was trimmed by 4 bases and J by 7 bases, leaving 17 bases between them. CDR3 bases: TGCGCCAGCAGCCCCCGACAGGGAGGGTGGAATGAGCAGTTCTTC. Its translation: CASSPRQGGWNEQFF.

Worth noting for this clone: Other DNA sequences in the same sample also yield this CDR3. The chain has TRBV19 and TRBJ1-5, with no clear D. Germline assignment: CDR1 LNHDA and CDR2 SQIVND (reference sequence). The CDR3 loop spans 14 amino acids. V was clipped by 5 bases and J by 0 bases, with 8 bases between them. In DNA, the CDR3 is TGTGCCAGTAGTGTGAGGGATAGCAATCAGCCCCAGCATTTT. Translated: CASSVRDSNQPQHF.

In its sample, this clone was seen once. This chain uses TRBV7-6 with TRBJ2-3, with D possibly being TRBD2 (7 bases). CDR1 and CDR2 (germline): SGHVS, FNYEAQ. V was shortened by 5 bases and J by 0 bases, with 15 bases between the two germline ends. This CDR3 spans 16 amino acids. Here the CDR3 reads CASSPTRGQSTDTQYF. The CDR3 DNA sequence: TGTGCCAGCAGCCCCACGCGGGGGCAGAGCACAGATACGCAGTATTTT.

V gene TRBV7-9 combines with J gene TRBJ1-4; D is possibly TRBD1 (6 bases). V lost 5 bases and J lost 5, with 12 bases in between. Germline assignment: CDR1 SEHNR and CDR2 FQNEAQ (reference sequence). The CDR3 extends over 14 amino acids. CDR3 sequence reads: CASSRDTRNEKLFF. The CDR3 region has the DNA TGTGCCAGCAGCCGGGACACACGGAATGAAAAACTGTTTTTT.

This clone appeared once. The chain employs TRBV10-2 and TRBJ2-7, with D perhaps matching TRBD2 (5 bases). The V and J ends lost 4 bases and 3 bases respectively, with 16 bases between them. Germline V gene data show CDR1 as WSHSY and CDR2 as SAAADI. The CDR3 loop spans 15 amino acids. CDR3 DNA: TGCGCCAGCAGTGGGGGAGAAATCCCGGGCTACGAGCAGTACTTC. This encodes CASSGGEIPGYEQYF.

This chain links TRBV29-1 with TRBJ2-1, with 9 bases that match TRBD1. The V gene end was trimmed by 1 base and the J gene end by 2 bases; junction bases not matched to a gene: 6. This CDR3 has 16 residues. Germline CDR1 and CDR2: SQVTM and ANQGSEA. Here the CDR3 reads CSVEVLRTGAYNEQFF. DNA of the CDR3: TGCAGCGTTGAAGTCCTGCGGACAGGGGCCTACAATGAGCAGTTCTTC.

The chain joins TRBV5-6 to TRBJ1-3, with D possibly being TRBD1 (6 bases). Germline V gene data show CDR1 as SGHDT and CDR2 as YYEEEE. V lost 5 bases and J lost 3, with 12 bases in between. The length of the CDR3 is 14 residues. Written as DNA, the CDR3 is TGTGCCAGCAGTTCCGACAGGTTTGGAAACACCATATATTTT. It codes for CASSSDRFGNTIYF.

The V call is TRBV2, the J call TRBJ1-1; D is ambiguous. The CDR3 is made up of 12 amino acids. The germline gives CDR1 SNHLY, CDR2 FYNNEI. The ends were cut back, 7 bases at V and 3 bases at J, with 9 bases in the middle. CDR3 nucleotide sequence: TGTGCCAGCATCTGGGGTTACACTGAAGCTTTCTTT. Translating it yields CASIWGYTEAFF. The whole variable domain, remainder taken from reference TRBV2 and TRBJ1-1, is EPEVTQTPSHQVTQMGQEVILRCVPISNHLYFYWYRQILGQKVEFLVSFYNNEISEKSEIFDDQFSVERPDGSNFTLKIRSTKLEDSAMYFCASIWGYTEAFFGQGTRLTVV.

CDR3 nucleotides: TGTGCCAGCAGCCCGGGACAGTATAATGAAAAACTGTTTTTT. Translation gives CASSPGQYNEKLFF. The V and J genes are TRBV28 and TRBJ1-4; 7 bases agree with TRBD1. V shed 6 bases, J shed 4 bases, and the junction held 5 bases outside the gene matches. Germline CDR1 is MDHEN and CDR2 is SYDVKM. The CDR3 is 14 residues long.

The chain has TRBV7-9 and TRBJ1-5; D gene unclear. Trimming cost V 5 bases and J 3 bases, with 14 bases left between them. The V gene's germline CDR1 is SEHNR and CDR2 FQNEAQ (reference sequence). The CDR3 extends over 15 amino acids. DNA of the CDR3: TGTGCCAGCAGCCACGAGGGCCTCTACAATCAGCCCCAGCATTTT. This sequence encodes CASSHEGLYNQPQHF. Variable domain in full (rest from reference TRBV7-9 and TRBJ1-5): DTGVSQNPRHKITKRGQNVTFRCDPISEHNRLYWYRQTLGQGPEFLTYFQNEAQLEKSRLLSDRFSAERPKGSFSTLEIQRTEQGDSAMYLCASSHEGLYNQPQHFGDGTRLSIL.

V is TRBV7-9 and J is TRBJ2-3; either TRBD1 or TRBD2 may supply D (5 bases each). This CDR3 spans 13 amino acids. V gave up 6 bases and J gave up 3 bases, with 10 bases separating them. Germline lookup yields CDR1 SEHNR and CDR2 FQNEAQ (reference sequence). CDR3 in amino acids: CASRRGDTDTQYF. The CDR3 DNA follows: TGTGCCAGCAGAAGGGGAGATACAGATACGCAGTATTTT.

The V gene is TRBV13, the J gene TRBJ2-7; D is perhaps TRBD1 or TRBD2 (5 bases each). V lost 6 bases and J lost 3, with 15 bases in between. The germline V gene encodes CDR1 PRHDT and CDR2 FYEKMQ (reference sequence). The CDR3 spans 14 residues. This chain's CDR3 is CASSAGATLYEQYF. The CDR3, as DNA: TGTGCCAGCAGTGCCGGGGCGACCCTCTACGAGCAGTACTTC. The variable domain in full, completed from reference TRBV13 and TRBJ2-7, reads AAGVIQSPRHLIKEKRETATLKCYPIPRHDTVYWYQQGPGQDPQFLISFYEKMQSDKGSIPDRFSAQQFSDYHSELNMSSLELGDSALYFCASSAGATLYEQYFGPGTRLTVT.